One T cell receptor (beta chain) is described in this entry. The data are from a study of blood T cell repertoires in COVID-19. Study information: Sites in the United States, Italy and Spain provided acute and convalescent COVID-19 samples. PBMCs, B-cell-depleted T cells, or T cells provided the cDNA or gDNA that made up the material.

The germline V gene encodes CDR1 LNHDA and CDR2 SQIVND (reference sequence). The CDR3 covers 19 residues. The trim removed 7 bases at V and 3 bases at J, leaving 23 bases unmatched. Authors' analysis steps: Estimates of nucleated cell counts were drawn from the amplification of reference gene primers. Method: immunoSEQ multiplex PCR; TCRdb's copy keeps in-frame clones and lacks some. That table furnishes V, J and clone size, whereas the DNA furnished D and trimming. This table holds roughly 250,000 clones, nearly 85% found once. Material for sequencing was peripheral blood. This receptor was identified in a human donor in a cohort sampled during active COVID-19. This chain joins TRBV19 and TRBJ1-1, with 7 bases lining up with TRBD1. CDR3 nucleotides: TGTGCCAGTACTAGAAACAGGGGTACAAGATTGAGTTTGTACACTGAAGCTTTCTTT. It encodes CASTRNRGTRLSLYTEAFF.